This T cell receptor (beta chain) was sequenced in a study of vaccination effects on CD4 cells after COVID-19. CDR1 MNHEY and CDR2 SMNVEV come from the germline V gene (reference sequence). V was cut by 3 bases and J by 4 bases, with 14 bases left in between. This CDR3 has 15 residues. Study-wide results and limits: Relatively few convalescent patients took part in the study, which had no early post-infection timepoints. Marked clonal contraction of infection- and vaccine-induced clones was seen late after vaccination.

Measured with immunoSEQ multiplex PCR; TCRdb has only the in-frame clones, and not every one. The sample has some 41,000 clones; roughly four fifths are singletons. ViraFEST expansion of antigen-specific CD4+ T cells with viral peptide pools preceded sequencing. Culturing for ten to eleven days preceded CD4+ T cell isolation. Nucleocapsid antibody tests were negative, and the vaccine recipients had no prior SARS-CoV-2 infection. Some 2 million PBMC were placed in each well, which was supplemented with approximately 10 IU/ml IL-2 and around 9.9 ug/ml peptides. On day 3 and again on day 7, half the medium was replaced with IL-2 medium. Of note for this clone: The antigen remains unidentified.

The J gene is TRBJ2-3, the V gene TRBV27; maybe TRBD2 (6 bases). The sample here was CD4+ T cells from PBMCs cultured with SARS-CoV-2 spike peptides, taken before COVID-19 vaccination. This clonotype was sampled from a human donor who received a COVID-19 vaccine. DNA for the CDR3: TGTGCCAGCAGTTTGCGGGGACCTGTTTCAGATACGCAGTATTTT. Amino acid sequence: CASSLRGPVSDTQYF.